This entry describes one TCR beta chain. No antigen is known for it. With V trimmed by 4 bases and J by 0 bases, 14 bases remained unmatched. The CDR3 runs to 18 residues. CDR1 and CDR2 (germline): GTSNPN, SVGIG (reference sequence). PCR amplification relied on 60 Vbeta primers (plus 13 Jbeta primers). Data came from immunoSEQ multiplex PCR; TCRdb stores just in-frame clones and leaves some out. The data show 200,000 to 250,000 clones, about 80% seen once. This sample was included in a study of cytomegalovirus exposure and HLA in healthy donors. General observations from the study: The listing of 150 or so TCR beta chains classed them as cytomegalovirus-associated. Most of the CMV-associated TCR beta chains (in a later analysis) appeared to be HLA-restricted. Productive rates of about 90% or about 30% were seen for most TCR beta V segments in an earlier analysis.

The sequence derives from a woman in her sixties in good health and CMV-seropositive. V gene TRBV30 combines with J gene TRBJ2-1, with TRBD2 matching 8 bases. The sequenced sample was PBMCs. This chain's CDR3 is CAWNQGTSGRYSYNEQFF. The CDR3 DNA reads TGTGCCTGGAATCAAGGGACCAGCGGGAGATACTCCTACAATGAGCAGTTCTTC.